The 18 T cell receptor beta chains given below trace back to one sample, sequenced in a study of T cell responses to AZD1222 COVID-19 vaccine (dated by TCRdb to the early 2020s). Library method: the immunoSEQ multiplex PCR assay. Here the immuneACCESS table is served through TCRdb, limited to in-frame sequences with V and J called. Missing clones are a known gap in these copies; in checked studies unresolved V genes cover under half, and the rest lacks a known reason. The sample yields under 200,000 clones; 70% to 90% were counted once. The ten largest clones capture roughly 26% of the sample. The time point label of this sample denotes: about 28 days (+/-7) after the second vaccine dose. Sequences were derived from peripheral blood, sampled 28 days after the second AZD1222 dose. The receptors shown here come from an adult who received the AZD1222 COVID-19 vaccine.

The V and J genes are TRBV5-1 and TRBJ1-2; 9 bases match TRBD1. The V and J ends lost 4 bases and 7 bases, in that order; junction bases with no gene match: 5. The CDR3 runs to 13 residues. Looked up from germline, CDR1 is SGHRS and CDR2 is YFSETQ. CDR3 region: CASSPGQGAGYTF. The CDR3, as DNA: TGCGCCAGCAGCCCGGGACAGGGAGCTGGCTACACCTTC. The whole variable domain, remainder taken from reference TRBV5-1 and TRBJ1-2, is KAGVTQTPRYLIKTRGQQVTLSCSPISGHRSVSWYQQTPGQGLQFLFEYFSETQRNKGNFPGRFSGRQFSNSRSEMNVSTLELGDSALYLCASSPGQGAGYTFGSGTRLTVV.

The CDR3 DNA follows: TGTGCCAGCAGCTTACCGGGACAGGACTCCTACGAGCAGTACTTC. Translated, it gives CASSLPGQDSYEQYF. The genes are TRBV7-6 and TRBJ2-7; TRBD1 matches at 8 bases. This CDR3 is 15 amino acids long. Trimming cost V 2 bases and J 0 bases; bases outside gene matches: 3. The V gene's germline CDR1 is SGHVS and CDR2 FNYEAQ. Based on the CDR3 plus reference TRBV7-6 and TRBJ2-7, the full variable domain is GAGVSQSPRYKVTKRGQDVALRCDPISGHVSLYWYRQALGQGPEFLTYFNYEAQQDKSGLPNDRFSAERPEGSISTLTIQRTEQRDSAMYRCASSLPGQDSYEQYFGPGTRLTVT.

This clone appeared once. The CDR3 spells CASSQAWTVRSPDTQYF. The CDR3 nucleotides read TGCGCCAGCAGCCAAGCTTGGACAGTGCGGTCCCCAGATACGCAGTATTTT. The V call is TRBV4-3, the J call TRBJ2-3, with TRBD1 as a possible D gene (6 bases). Trimming removed 1 base from V and 4 bases from J, with 18 bases in between. Germline CDR1 reads LGHNA; CDR2 reads YSLEER. The CDR3 consists of 17 residues.

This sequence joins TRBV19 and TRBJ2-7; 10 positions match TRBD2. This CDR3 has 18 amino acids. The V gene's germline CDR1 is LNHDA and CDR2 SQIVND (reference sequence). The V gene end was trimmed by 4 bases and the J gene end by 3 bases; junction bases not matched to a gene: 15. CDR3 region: CASSKRTGPASGSYEQYF. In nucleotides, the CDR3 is TGTGCCAGTAGTAAGAGGACAGGGCCGGCTAGCGGGAGCTACGAGCAGTACTTC.

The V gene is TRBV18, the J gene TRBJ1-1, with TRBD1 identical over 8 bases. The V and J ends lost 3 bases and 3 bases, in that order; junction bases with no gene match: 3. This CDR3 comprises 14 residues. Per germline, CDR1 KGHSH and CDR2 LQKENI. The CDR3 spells CASSPMTGDTEAFF. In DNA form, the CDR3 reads TGTGCCAGCTCACCCATGACAGGGGACACTGAAGCTTTCTTT.

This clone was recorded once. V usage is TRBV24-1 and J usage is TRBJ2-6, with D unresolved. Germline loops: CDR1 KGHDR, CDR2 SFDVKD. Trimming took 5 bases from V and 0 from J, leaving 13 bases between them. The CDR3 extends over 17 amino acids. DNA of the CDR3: TGTGCCACCAGTGGGGGAAACAGCCCCTCTGGGGCCAACGTCCTGACTTTC. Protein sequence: CATSGGNSPSGANVLTF.

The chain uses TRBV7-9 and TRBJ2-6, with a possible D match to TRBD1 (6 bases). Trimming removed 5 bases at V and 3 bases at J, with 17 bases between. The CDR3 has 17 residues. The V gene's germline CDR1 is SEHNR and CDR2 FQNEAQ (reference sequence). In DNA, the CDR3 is TGTGCCAGCAGCCCCCGACAGGTCGGGGATGGGGCCAACGTCCTGACTTTC. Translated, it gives CASSPRQVGDGANVLTF.

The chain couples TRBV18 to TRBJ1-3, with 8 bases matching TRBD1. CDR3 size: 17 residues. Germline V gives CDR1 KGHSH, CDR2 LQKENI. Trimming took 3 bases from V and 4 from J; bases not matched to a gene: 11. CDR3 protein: CASSPIRQGSLGNTIYF. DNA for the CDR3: TGTGCCAGCTCACCTATCCGACAGGGGTCGTTGGGAAACACCATATATTTT. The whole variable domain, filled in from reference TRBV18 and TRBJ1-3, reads NAGVMQNPRHLVRRRGQEARLRCSPMKGHSHVYWYRQLPEEGLKFMVYLQKENIIDESGMPKERFSAEFPKEGPSILRIQQVVRGDSAAYFCASSPIRQGSLGNTIYFGEGSWLTVV.

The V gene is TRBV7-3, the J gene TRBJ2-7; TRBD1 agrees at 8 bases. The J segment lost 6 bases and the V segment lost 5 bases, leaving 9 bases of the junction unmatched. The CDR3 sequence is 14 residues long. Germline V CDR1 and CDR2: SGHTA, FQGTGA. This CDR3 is CASSPATTGGEQYF. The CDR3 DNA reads TGTGCCAGCAGCCCTGCTACAACAGGGGGCGAGCAGTACTTC.

The CDR3 here is CASSSRTATDTQYF. DNA for the CDR3: TGTGCCAGCAGTTCCCGGACAGCCACAGATACGCAGTATTTT. J is TRBJ2-3 and V is TRBV6-2 or TRBV6-3, with a weak D call TRBD1 (6 bases). Germline loops: CDR1 MNHEY, CDR2 SVGEGT. Trimming removed 4 bases from V and 2 bases from J, with 10 bases in between. CDR3 length equals 14 residues.

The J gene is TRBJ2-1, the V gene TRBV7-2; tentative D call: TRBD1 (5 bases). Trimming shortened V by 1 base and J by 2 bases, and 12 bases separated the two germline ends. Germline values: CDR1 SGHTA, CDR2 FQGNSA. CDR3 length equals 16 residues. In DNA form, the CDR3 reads TGTGCCAGCAGCTTAGGTCAGGGTGGGACCTACAATGAGCAGTTCTTC. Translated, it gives CASSLGQGGTYNEQFF.

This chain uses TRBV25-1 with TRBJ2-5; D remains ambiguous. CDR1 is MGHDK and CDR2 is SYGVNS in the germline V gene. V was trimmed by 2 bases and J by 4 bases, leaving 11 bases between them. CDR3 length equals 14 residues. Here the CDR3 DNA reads TGTGCCAGCAGTGAAGCGCGAGTTTCAGAGACCCAGTACTTC. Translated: CASSEARVSETQYF.

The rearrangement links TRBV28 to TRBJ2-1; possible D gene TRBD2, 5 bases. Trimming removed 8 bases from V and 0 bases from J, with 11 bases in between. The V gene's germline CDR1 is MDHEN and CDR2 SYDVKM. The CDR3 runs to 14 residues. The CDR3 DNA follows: TGTGCCAGCCTAGCCCTGAGCTCCTACAATGAGCAGTTCTTC. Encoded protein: CASLALSSYNEQFF.

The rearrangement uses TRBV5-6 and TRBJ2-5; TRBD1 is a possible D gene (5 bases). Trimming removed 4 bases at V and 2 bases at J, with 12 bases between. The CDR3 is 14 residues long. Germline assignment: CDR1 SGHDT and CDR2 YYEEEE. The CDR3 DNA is TGTGCCAGCAGCCTCTCAGGGATTCAAGAGACCCAGTACTTC. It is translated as CASSLSGIQETQYF. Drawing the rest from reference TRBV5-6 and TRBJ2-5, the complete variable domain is DAGVTQSPTHLIKTRGQQVTLRCSPKSGHDTVSWYQQALGQGPQFIFQYYEEEERQRGNFPDRFSGHQFPNYSSELNVNALLLGDSALYLCASSLSGIQETQYFGPGTRLLVL.

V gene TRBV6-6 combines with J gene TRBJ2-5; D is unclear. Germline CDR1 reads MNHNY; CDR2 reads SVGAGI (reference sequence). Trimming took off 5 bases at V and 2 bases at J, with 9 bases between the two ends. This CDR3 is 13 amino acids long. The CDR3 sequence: CASSTDVQETQYF. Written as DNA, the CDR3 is TGTGCCAGCAGTACCGACGTACAAGAGACCCAGTACTTC.

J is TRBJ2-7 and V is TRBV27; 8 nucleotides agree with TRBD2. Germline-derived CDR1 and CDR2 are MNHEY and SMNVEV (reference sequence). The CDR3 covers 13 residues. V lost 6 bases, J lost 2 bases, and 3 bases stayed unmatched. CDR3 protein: CASSPGLAYEQYF. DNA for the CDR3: TGTGCCAGCAGCCCGGGACTAGCCTACGAGCAGTACTTC.

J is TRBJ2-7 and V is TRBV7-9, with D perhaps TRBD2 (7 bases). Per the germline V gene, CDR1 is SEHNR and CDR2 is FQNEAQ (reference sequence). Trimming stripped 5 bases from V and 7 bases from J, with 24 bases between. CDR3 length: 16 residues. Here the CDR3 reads CASSTKGGGPAQEQYF. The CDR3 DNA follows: TGTGCCAGCAGCACCAAAGGGGGGGGACCGGCTCAAGAGCAGTACTTC.

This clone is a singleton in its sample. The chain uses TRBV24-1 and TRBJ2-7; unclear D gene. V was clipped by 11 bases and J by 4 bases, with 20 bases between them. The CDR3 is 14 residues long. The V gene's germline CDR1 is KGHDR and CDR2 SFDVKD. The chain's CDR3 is CASQYSRTSYEQYF. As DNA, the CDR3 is TGTGCCAGTCAGTATAGCAGGACGAGTTACGAGCAGTACTTC.